These 17 T cell receptor beta chains were sequenced from one sample in a study of T cells after yellow fever vaccination. One entry per CDR3 protein results from TCRdb running MiXCR on the 5' RACE reads. This table has just over 300,000 distinct CDR3 sequences, approximately 3.9% appearing once. Material: PBMCs, obtained on the day of the yellow fever booster vaccination. These TCRs come from a young man who received the YFV17D yellow fever vaccine.

The table lists this clonotype with a few counts. The genes are TRBV7-9 and TRBJ2-5; a weak D match, TRBD2 (6 bases). Trimming stripped 4 bases from V and 1 base from J, with 10 bases between. The CDR3 contains 14 residues. CDR1 and CDR2 (germline): SEHNR, FQNEAQ (reference sequence). The CDR3 sequence is CASSSPGVQETQYF. The DNA for the CDR3 is TGTGCCAGCAGCTCCCCGGGGGTCCAAGAGACCCAGTACTTC.

This clonotype was picked up many times. The rearrangement uses TRBV29-1 and TRBJ2-1; TRBD2 aligns across 9 bases. The CDR3 runs to 13 residues. Germline V gene sequence: CDR1 SQVTM, CDR2 ANQGSEA. After removal of 3 bases from V and 6 bases from J, the junction contained 3 bases not matched to a gene. The CDR3 here is CSVDGTSSNEQFF. DNA for the CDR3: TGCAGCGTTGACGGGACTAGCAGCAATGAGCAGTTCTTC.

This clonotype came up a few times. The CDR3 here is CASSRQGQGYEQYF. In DNA form, the CDR3 reads TGTGCCAGCAGCCGGCAGGGACAGGGCTACGAGCAGTACTTC. The chain uses TRBV4-2 and TRBJ2-7; 9 bases align to TRBD1. Germline trimming cut 4 bases from V and 3 bases from J; bases unmatched to any gene: 4. Germline V gives CDR1 LGHNA, CDR2 YNFKEQ. The CDR3 loop spans 14 amino acids.

This clonotype was detected ten times or more. The V call is TRBV7-2, the J call TRBJ1-1; no firm D call. This CDR3 has 13 amino acids. Germline V CDR1 and CDR2: SGHTA, FQGNSA. The germline V and J ends were trimmed by 5 bases and 2 bases, with 9 bases remaining between them. The CDR3 loop is CASSLQQNTEAFF. The DNA of the CDR3 is TGTGCCAGCAGCCTACAGCAAAACACTGAAGCTTTCTTT.

This clonotype was seen a few times. V is TRBV12-3 or TRBV12-4 and J is TRBJ2-5; 10 bases align to TRBD1. The ends lost 4 bases at V and 5 bases at J; junction bases unmatched: 16. The CDR3 is 18 residues long. The CDR3 coding sequence is TGTGCCAGCAGTTCTAATCCAGGACAGGGGGGGCCCTGGGAGACCCAGTACTTC. Its protein is CASSSNPGQGGPWETQYF.

This clonotype was counted ten times or more. This rearrangement joins TRBV20-1 to TRBJ2-7; 12 bases map to TRBD2. Germline V gene lookup returns CDR1 DFQATT and CDR2 SNEGSKA (reference sequence). CDR3 length: 16 amino acids. The V gene end was trimmed by 3 bases and the J gene end by 0 bases; junction bases not matched to a gene: 6. Here the CDR3 reads CSARHGTSGFSYEQYF. The CDR3 DNA reads as TGCAGTGCTAGGCACGGGACTAGCGGGTTCTCCTACGAGCAGTACTTC.

This clonotype occurred many times. The CDR3 region is CSAERNRDGYSPLHF. In DNA, the CDR3 is TGCAGTGCTGAGAGGAACCGGGACGGGTATTCACCCCTCCACTTT. The gene calls are TRBV20-1 and TRBJ1-6; D possibly corresponds to TRBD1 (5 bases). From germline, CDR1 is DFQATT and CDR2 SNEGSKA (reference sequence). The CDR3 has 15 residues. Trimming took off 5 bases at V and 8 bases at J, with 19 bases between the two ends.

This clonotype appeared many times. The chain couples TRBV18 to TRBJ2-3, with no clear D. This CDR3 region has 14 residues. CDR1 and CDR2 (germline): KGHSH, LQKENI. V was trimmed by 0 bases and J by 2 bases, leaving 6 bases between them. CDR3 loop: CASSPPGNTDTQYF. DNA for the CDR3: TGTGCCAGCTCACCACCGGGTAACACAGATACGCAGTATTTT.

This clonotype has just a few counts. The V and J genes are TRBV6-5 and TRBJ1-2; D remains ambiguous. CDR3 size: 17 residues. Trimming left V 0 bases short and J 4 bases short, with 18 bases between. Germline CDR1 and CDR2: MNHEY and SVGAGI. CDR3 region: CASSYSITMSSRYGYTF. Written as DNA, the CDR3 is TGTGCCAGCAGTTACTCGATCACTATGAGTTCACGCTATGGCTACACCTTC.

This clonotype was detected a few times. The gene calls are TRBV7-2 and TRBJ2-7, with 15 bases that match TRBD2. With V trimmed by 1 base and J by 2 bases, 3 bases remained unmatched. The CDR3 runs to 17 residues. Per germline, CDR1 SGHTA and CDR2 FQGNSA. The DNA for the CDR3 is TGTGCCAGCAGCTTAGAAGGACTAGCGGGGGGGCCCTACGAGCAGTACGTC. Protein sequence: CASSLEGLAGGPYEQYV.

The sample holds a few counts of this clonotype. CDR3 nucleotide sequence: TGCGCCAGCAGCTTCACAGGGTTCAGATCACCCCTCCACTTT. It codes for CASSFTGFRSPLHF. The genes are TRBV5-1 and TRBJ1-6, with D possibly matching TRBD1 (6 bases). Germline V gene sequence: CDR1 SGHRS, CDR2 YFSETQ. Trimming removed 2 bases from V and 10 bases from J, with 13 bases in between. The CDR3 runs to 14 residues.

V usage is TRBV10-3 and J usage is TRBJ2-3; no clear D. There are 15 residues in the CDR3. CDR1 is ENHRY and CDR2 is SYGVKD in the germline V gene. V was clipped by 0 bases and J by 4 bases, with 11 bases between them. Here the CDR3 DNA reads TGTGCCATCAGTGAGTCGGGGATCATCGCAGATACGCAGTATTTT. This codes for CAISESGIIADTQYF.

This clonotype was detected many times. The rearrangement uses TRBV20-1 and TRBJ2-3; no clear D gene. Germline CDR1 and CDR2: DFQATT and SNEGSKA (reference sequence). CDR3 length equals 12 residues. Trimming removed 4 bases at V and 6 bases at J, with 11 bases between. The CDR3 sequence is CSATGPLDTQYF. The CDR3 DNA reads TGCAGTGCTACTGGACCTCTGGATACGCAGTATTTT.

V and J are TRBV15 and TRBJ2-3; D remains ambiguous. The CDR3 runs 13 residues. V gave up 1 base and J gave up 2 bases, with 4 bases separating them. Germline V gene data show CDR1 as LNHNV and CDR2 as YYDKDF (reference sequence). CDR3 nucleotides: TGTGCCACCAGCAGAGGTTACACAGATACGCAGTATTTT. Its translation: CATSRGYTDTQYF.

The table lists this clonotype with many counts. The chain's CDR3 is CASSSNVRRARTYEQYF. The CDR3 DNA sequence: TGTGCCAGCAGTTCAAACGTCCGCAGGGCGCGAACCTACGAGCAGTACTTC. V and J are TRBV6-2 or TRBV6-3 and TRBJ2-7; a weak D match, TRBD1 (5 bases). CDR1 MNHEY and CDR2 SVGEGT come from the germline V gene. The length of the CDR3 is 17 residues. Trimming removed 4 bases at V and 2 bases at J, with 21 bases between.

In its sample, this clonotype was seen many times. This chain connects TRBV6-5 to TRBJ2-5; TRBD2 matches 11 bases. CDR1 and CDR2 (germline): MNHEY, SVGAGI. Trimming took 0 bases from V and 2 from J; bases not matched to a gene: 8. CDR3 length: 18 residues. The chain's CDR3 is CASSYSSSGGLSQETQYF. The CDR3 DNA reads TGTGCCAGCAGTTACTCGTCTAGCGGGGGGCTCTCTCAAGAGACCCAGTACTTC.

This clonotype was found many times. This rearrangement joins TRBV28 to TRBJ2-1; D uncertain. Trimming cost V 5 bases and J 10 bases, with 12 bases left between them. The germline V gene has CDR1 MDHEN and CDR2 SYDVKM. This CDR3 has 12 amino acids. Written as DNA, the CDR3 is TGTGCCAGCAGTCCCCACCCTAGGGAGCAGTTCTTC. Translated, it gives CASSPHPREQFF.